The 3 T cell receptor beta chains below were found in one sample sequenced in a study of cytomegalovirus exposure and HLA in healthy donors. 13 Jbeta primers and 60 Vbeta primers were used for the PCR. The method was immunoSEQ multiplex PCR; TCRdb's version includes in-frame clones alone and lacks a portion of them. The sample has 85,000 to 120,000 clones, around 85% seen once. Input material: PBMCs. These receptor sequences come from a man between 60 and 70 years old in good health and CMV-seronegative.

The rearrangement uses TRBV10-2 and TRBJ1-5, with unresolved D. V was trimmed by 2 bases and J by 3 bases, leaving 8 bases between them. The length of the CDR3 is 14 residues. The V gene's germline CDR1 is WSHSY and CDR2 SAAADI. The CDR3 DNA reads TGCGCCAGCAGTGAGGTCCAGTACAATCAGCCCCAGCATTTT. It is translated as CASSEVQYNQPQHF.

Only a few counts were recorded for this clone. The CDR3 here is CATSRDRYGYTF. The CDR3, as DNA: TGTGCCACCAGCAGAGATCGTTATGGCTACACCTTC. The V gene is TRBV15, the J gene TRBJ1-2, with D uncertain. This CDR3 has 12 amino acids. Germline CDR1 and CDR2: LNHNV and YYDKDF (reference sequence). Trimming left V 0 bases short and J 5 bases short, with 4 bases between.

This chain connects TRBV15 to TRBJ1-5, with 7 bases identical to TRBD1. After removal of 1 base from V and 4 bases from J, the junction contained 1 base not matched to a gene. The length of the CDR3 is 14 residues. Per germline, CDR1 LNHNV and CDR2 YYDKDF (reference sequence). The DNA for the CDR3 is TGTGCCACCAGCAGAGGGGACAGTAATCAGCCCCAGCATTTT. The encoded protein is CATSRGDSNQPQHF.